Sequencing of this T cell receptor (beta chain) was carried out in a study of T-cell memory formation after mild COVID-19. The overall study: TCR clusters were mostly confined to one donor each.

Germline loops: CDR1 LGHDT, CDR2 YNNKEL (reference sequence). V shed 1 base and J 7 bases; nucleotides not matched to a gene: 9. The CDR3 runs 16 residues. Turning to this clonotype: The antigen is not known.

TCRdb re-called the 5' RACE reads through MiXCR, storing one row per CDR3 protein. This sample has around 410,000 distinct CDR3 sequences, with 23% found just once. Study-wide results and limits: The second-wave clones peaking on day 37 were not confirmed as SARS-CoV-2-specific. The CD4+ clones that contracted clustered mainly within CM and EM, and the CD8+ clones concentrated in EMRA. Some responding clones appeared in pre-infection memory, suggesting cross-reactive memory joined.

The receptor was isolated from an adult woman who had mild COVID-19 (a few samples of this study predate the infection). Cell type and time point are not known. The rearrangement links TRBV3-1 to TRBJ1-1, with 10 positions matching TRBD1. Sequencing was performed on PBMCs or a T cell subset sorted from them (not recorded which). CDR3 coding DNA: TGTGCCAGCAGCCAAGTTCTAGGGACAGGGGATCTTGAAGCTTTCTTT. Translated: CASSQVLGTGDLEAFF.